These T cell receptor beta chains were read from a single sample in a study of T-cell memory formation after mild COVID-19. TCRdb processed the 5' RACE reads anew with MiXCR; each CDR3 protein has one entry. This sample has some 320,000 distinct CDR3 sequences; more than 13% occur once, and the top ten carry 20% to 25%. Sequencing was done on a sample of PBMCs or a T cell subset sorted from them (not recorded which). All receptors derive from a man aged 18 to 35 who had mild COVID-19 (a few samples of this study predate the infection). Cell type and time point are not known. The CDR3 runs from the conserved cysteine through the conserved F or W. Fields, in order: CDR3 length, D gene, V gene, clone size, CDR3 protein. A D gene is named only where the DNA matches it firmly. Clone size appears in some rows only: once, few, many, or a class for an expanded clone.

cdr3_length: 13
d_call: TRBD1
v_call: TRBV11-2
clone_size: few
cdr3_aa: CASSLRPGGTQYF

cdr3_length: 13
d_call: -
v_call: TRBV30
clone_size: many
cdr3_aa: CAWTWGGASEQYF

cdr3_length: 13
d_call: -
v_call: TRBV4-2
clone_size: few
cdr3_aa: CASSQDNSYEQYF

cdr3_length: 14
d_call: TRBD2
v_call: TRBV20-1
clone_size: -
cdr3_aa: CSARQLAGPDTQYF

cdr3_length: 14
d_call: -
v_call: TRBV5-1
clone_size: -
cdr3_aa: CASSRRTSADEQFF

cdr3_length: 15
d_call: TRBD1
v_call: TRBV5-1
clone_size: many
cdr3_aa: CASSPGTGANQPQHF

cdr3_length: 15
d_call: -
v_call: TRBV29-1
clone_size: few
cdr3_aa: CSVEDVDDSRETQYF

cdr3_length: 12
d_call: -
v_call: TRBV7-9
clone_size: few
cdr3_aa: CATRPANSPLHF

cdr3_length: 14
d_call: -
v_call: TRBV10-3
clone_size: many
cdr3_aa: CAISGLFGGDEQYF

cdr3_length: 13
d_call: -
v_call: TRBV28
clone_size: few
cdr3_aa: CASSLQGPETQYF

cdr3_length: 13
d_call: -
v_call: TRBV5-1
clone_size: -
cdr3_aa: CASNEGTNTEAFF

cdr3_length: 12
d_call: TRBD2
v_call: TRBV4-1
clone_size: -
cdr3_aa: CAGLAGTGELFF

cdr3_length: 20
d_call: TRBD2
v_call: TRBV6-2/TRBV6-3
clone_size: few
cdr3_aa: CASSFLGVAGGTPNTGELFF

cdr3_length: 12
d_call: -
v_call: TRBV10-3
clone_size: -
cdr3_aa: CAISESGQGSTF

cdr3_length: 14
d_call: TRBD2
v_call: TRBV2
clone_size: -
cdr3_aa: CASSDASGGVKQYF

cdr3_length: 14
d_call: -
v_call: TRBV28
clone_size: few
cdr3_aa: CASSLSTSWNGYTF

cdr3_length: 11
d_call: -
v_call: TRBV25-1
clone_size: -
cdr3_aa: CASSGFGGYTF

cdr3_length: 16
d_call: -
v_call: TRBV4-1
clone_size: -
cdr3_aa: CASSQEWGLSYNEQFF

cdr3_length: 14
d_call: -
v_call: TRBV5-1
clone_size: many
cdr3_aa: CASSLGASIYEQYF

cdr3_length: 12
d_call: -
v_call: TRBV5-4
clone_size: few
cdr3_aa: CASSLADYEQYF